The 20 T cell receptor beta chains below all came from one sample that was sequenced in a study of brain metastases from non-small cell lung cancer. The protocol was immunoSEQ multiplex PCR, while the TCRdb copy is restricted to in-frame clones and leaves out a portion. Of about 15,000 clones listed, approximately 80% are singletons. Sequenced sample: primary lung tumor tissue. The receptors were gathered from a donor at least 40 years old with non-small cell lung cancer.

The chain links TRBV20-1 to TRBJ2-5, with D hard to call. V shed 7 bases and J shed 4 bases, with 13 bases lying between them. Looked up from germline, CDR1 is DFQATT and CDR2 is SNEGSKA (reference sequence). This CDR3 has 12 residues. The DNA of the CDR3 is TGCAGTGTTAGTTCAAGAGGAGAGACCCAGTACTTC. Its translation is CSVSSRGETQYF.

This chain connects TRBV24-1 to TRBJ1-3, with 9 bases identical to TRBD1. Germline CDR1 reads KGHDR; CDR2 reads SFDVKD. This CDR3 has 15 residues. V was clipped by 3 bases and J by 4 bases; unmatched bases: 3. CDR3 sequence: CATSDGQGSGNTIYF. As DNA, the CDR3 is TGTGCCACCAGTGATGGACAGGGGTCAGGAAACACCATATATTTT.

The CDR3 sequence is CATQLTENYGYTF. For the CDR3, the DNA is TGTGCCACCCAGTTGACAGAAAACTATGGCTACACCTTC. The chain employs TRBV19 and TRBJ1-2; D perhaps matches TRBD1 (5 bases). This CDR3 region has 13 residues. Trimming removed 10 bases from V and 2 bases from J, with 14 bases in between. Germline V gives CDR1 LNHDA, CDR2 SQIVND (reference sequence).

V and J are TRBV5-3 and TRBJ1-1, with D tentatively TRBD1 (5 bases). Being an ORF, TRBV5-3 has a function that is uncertain. Trimming cost V 6 bases and J 1 base, with 16 bases left between them. This CDR3 has 15 residues. This chain's CDR3 is CARINVGAENTEAFF. CDR3 sequence (DNA): TGTGCCAGAATTAATGTTGGGGCAGAGAACACTGAAGCTTTCTTT.

This clone was seen a single time. The CDR3 nucleotides are TGTGCCAGCAGCCTCAGCGGGTTTGGCTACACCTTC. This codes for CASSLSGFGYTF. The V and J genes are TRBV4-2 and TRBJ1-2; D unresolved. V lost 4 bases and J lost 7, with 10 bases in between. Germline lookup yields CDR1 LGHNA and CDR2 YNFKEQ. The CDR3 has 12 amino acids.

For the CDR3, the DNA is TGCGCCAGCAGCCAGGGACTAGCGGGGGGGCCGAGGGCCGGGGAGCTGTTTTTT. Translating it yields CASSQGLAGGPRAGELFF. V is TRBV4-3 and J is TRBJ2-2; 16 nucleotides match TRBD2. Per the germline V gene, CDR1 is LGHNA and CDR2 is YSLEER. V was clipped by 3 bases and J by 6 bases; unmatched bases: 7. This CDR3 is built from 18 residues.

The V gene is TRBV27, the J gene TRBJ2-1; D tentatively fits TRBD1 or TRBD2 (7 bases each). V was cut by 6 bases and J by 3 bases, with 15 bases left in between. This CDR3 has 15 amino acids. Germline V CDR1 and CDR2: MNHEY, SMNVEV (reference sequence). The CDR3 DNA reads TGTGCCAGCAGCGCGGGGAGGGGGCTCTACAATGAGCAGTTCTTC. This encodes CASSAGRGLYNEQFF.

The chain has TRBV7-6 and TRBJ1-2; D is unclear. The CDR3 contains 15 residues. Germline CDR1 and CDR2: SGHVS and FNYEAQ. Trimming removed 4 bases at V and 7 bases at J, with 19 bases between. CDR3 DNA sequence: TGTGCCAGCAGCTCCGGGATCGGCTTGGGTGGTGGCTACACCTTC. The encoded protein is CASSSGIGLGGGYTF.

The V and J genes are TRBV5-4 and TRBJ2-7, with TRBD2 identical over 11 bases. The CDR3 contains 15 residues. V was pared by 4 bases and J by 5 bases, with 8 bases of the junction left unmatched. Germline loops: CDR1 SGHNT, CDR2 YYREEE (reference sequence). The CDR3 DNA is TGTGCCAGCAGCCGACTAGCGGGGTACCTACACGAGCAGTACGTC. This translates into CASSRLAGYLHEQYV.

The chain employs TRBV30 and TRBJ2-5; 7 bases match TRBD1. V was clipped by 5 bases and J by 2 bases; unmatched bases: 8. This CDR3 region has 14 residues. Germline-derived CDR1 and CDR2 are GTSNPN and SVGIG (reference sequence). CDR3 sequence: CAWGQVLGQETQYF. CDR3 DNA sequence: TGTGCCTGGGGACAGGTGTTAGGGCAAGAGACCCAGTACTTC.

V and J are TRBV4-1 and TRBJ1-2; weak D call: TRBD1 (6 bases). V lost 0 bases and J 4 bases, leaving 15 bases between the germline ends. The CDR3 spans 16 residues. From germline, CDR1 is MGHRA and CDR2 YSYEKL. The CDR3 bases are TGCGCCAGCAGCCAAGATAGCAGGGGCAGGATCTATGGCTACACCTTC. Translating it yields CASSQDSRGRIYGYTF.

This clone was recorded only once. The V call is TRBV3-1 (or the pseudogene TRBV3-2), the J call TRBJ1-5; weak D call: TRBD1 (5 bases). V was pared by 2 bases and J by 1 base, with 12 bases between. CDR3 size: 16 residues. Germline CDR1 is LGHDT and CDR2 is YNNKEL (reference sequence). CDR3 region: CASSQNTGGSNQPQHF. CDR3 sequence (DNA): TGTGCCAGCAGCCAAAATACAGGAGGGAGCAATCAGCCCCAGCATTTT.

The chain uses TRBV19 and TRBJ1-2; 9 nucleotides align to TRBD1. The germline V gene has CDR1 LNHDA and CDR2 SQIVND (reference sequence). The CDR3 runs 17 residues. The ends lost 7 bases at V and 3 bases at J; junction bases unmatched: 15. The chain's CDR3 is CASTSRGTGFRHYGYTF. CDR3 bases: TGTGCCAGTACTTCCCGAGGGACAGGGTTTAGGCACTATGGCTACACCTTC.

The chain is built from TRBV7-9 and TRBJ2-2; no reliable D call. The CDR3 is 13 amino acids. Germline V CDR1 and CDR2: SEHNR, FQNEAQ (reference sequence). V gave up 3 bases and J gave up 2 bases, with 4 bases separating them. In nucleotides, the CDR3 is TGTGCCAGCAGCTTGAGTAACACCGGGGAGCTGTTTTTT. Translated, it gives CASSLSNTGELFF.

The V call is TRBV6-5, the J call TRBJ1-1, with D possibly matching TRBD1 (5 bases). Germline V gene sequence: CDR1 MNHEY, CDR2 SVGAGI. Trimming shortened V by 8 bases and J by 11 bases, and 18 bases separated the two germline ends. The CDR3 has 12 amino acids. This CDR3 reads CASSSTGREAFF. As DNA, the CDR3 is TGTGCCAGCTCGTCTACAGGCAGGGAGGCTTTCTTT.

The V and J genes are TRBV19 and TRBJ1-5; possibly TRBD1 for D (6 bases). Trimming left V 3 bases short and J 4 bases short, with 16 bases between. Per the germline V gene, CDR1 is LNHDA and CDR2 is SQIVND (reference sequence). This CDR3 has 16 amino acids. CDR3 bases: TGTGCCAGTAGTATTATTGGACAGAGACCTAATCAGCCCCAGCATTTT. This encodes CASSIIGQRPNQPQHF.

The J gene is TRBJ2-7, the V gene TRBV5-1, with 8 bases lining up with TRBD1. Trimming removed 4 bases from V and 3 bases from J; junction bases left unmatched: 3. The CDR3 spans 13 residues. CDR1 is SGHRS, CDR2 YFSETQ, per germline. CDR3: CASSLDRVYEQYF. The CDR3 DNA reads TGCGCCAGCAGCCTGGACAGGGTCTACGAGCAGTACTTC.

The CDR3 loop is CASSLAQGYTIYF. CDR3 in DNA: TGTGCCAGCAGTTTAGCACAGGGATACACCATATATTTT. This sequence joins TRBV12-3 or TRBV12-4 and TRBJ1-3; maybe TRBD1 (6 bases). The CDR3 loop spans 13 amino acids. The germline V and J ends were trimmed by 0 bases and 8 bases, with 8 bases remaining between them.

As concerns this clone: This may be a read error, as it is one base from a much larger clone. The sample contains more than one DNA sequence encoding this CDR3. The chain is built from TRBV7-3 and TRBJ2-3; tentatively, D is TRBD2 (5 bases). CDR3 length: 16 residues. CDR1 and CDR2 from the germline V gene are SGHTA and FQGTGA. V lost 1 base and J lost 3, with 14 bases in between. CDR3 sequence (DNA): TGTGCCAGCAGCTTAAACCCGGGAATAGGAACAGATACGCAGTATTTT. Encoded protein: CASSLNPGIGTDTQYF.

V and J are TRBV2 and TRBJ2-6; no firm D call. Trimming stripped 7 bases from V and 2 bases from J, with 12 bases between. Germline V gene lookup returns CDR1 SNHLY and CDR2 FYNNEI. The CDR3 is 15 amino acids. Written as DNA, the CDR3 is TGTGCCAGCACCCCGAGATCCGCTGGGGCCAACGTCCTGACTTTC. It yields the protein CASTPRSAGANVLTF.